This TCR beta chain appears in the sequencing data of a study of shared clonotypes between healthy human individuals. For the study at large: CD4 naive cells filled three plates per donor, CD4 memory three, CD8 naive two and CD8 memory one. Overall study results and limits: Shared clonotypes: roughly 4.7% naive CD4, under 4% naive CD8, under 2.5% memory CD4, approximately 0.41% memory CD8. As a rule, naive subsets had a larger estimated richness than memory subsets.

Looked up from germline, CDR1 is SGHAT and CDR2 is FQNNGV. The length of the CDR3 is 14 residues. The V and J ends lost 7 bases and 5 bases respectively, with 15 bases between them. Remarks on this clone: The antigen is unknown.

Profiled with immunoSEQ multiplex PCR; TCRdb holds only in-frame clones, not every one. This table holds roughly 500,000 clones, roughly 95% found once. The study drew all its donors from Caucasian adults living in Nashville, Tennessee. V is TRBV11-2 and J is TRBJ1-5; possible D gene TRBD1, 5 bases. The TCR comes from a woman aged 30 to 39 in good health. The sample comprised naive CD4+ T cells sorted from blood. As to subset: CD45RA+ positively selected. CDR3 sequence: CASNKPGWDQPQHF. As DNA, the CDR3 is TGTGCCAGCAACAAACCAGGGTGGGATCAGCCCCAGCATTTT.